The clone carrying this T cell receptor beta chain has a single count. The antigen is unknown. 60 Vbeta and 13 Jbeta primers were used in PCR. Repertoires were generated with immunoSEQ multiplex PCR, while TCRdb's copy carries only in-frame clones and drops some. The sample shows more than 200,000 clones, about 83% of them seen only once. The germline CDR1 and CDR2 sequences are SGDLS and YYNGEE. V shed 1 base and J 4 bases; nucleotides not matched to a gene: 2. CDR3 length: 15 residues. These data belong to a study of cytomegalovirus exposure and HLA in healthy donors. Findings and limits, study-wide: Sequencing depth across donors, presence/absence analyses assumed, was roughly uniform.

What was sequenced was PBMCs. The chain uses TRBV9 and TRBJ2-3; 11 bases agree with TRBD1. This clonotype was sampled from a human donor in good health. In DNA form, the CDR3 reads TGTGCCAGCAGCGTACGGACAGGGGGCGCAGATACGCAGTATTTT. It translates to CASSVRTGGADTQYF.